This entry is about one T cell receptor (beta chain). Its specificity is not known. This sample is part of a study of post-analysis software for immune sequencing data. Study overall: Multiple sclerosis in the patients followed relapsing-remitting, secondary progressive and progressive-relapsing courses.

The CDR3 sequence is 17 residues long. Between the trimmed V and J ends, which lost 1 base and 2 bases, there was a span of 12 bases. Study results and limitations: Multiple sclerosis patients showed significantly lower normalized Chao1 diversity than controls did. Compared with controls, patients had more of roughly 5 TRBV segments, including TRBV5-6, TRBV5-1 and TRBV20-1. By F measure, samples from a shared preparation batch strongly co-clustered.

cDNA libraries of TCR beta carried unique molecular identifiers. The source material, roughly 0.9 to 10 million T cells, gave rise to about 500,000 cDNA molecules. TCRdb re-called the PCR reads through MiXCR, storing one row per CDR3 protein. The data hold about 430,000 distinct CDR3 sequences, with 30% to 45% observed a single time. The TCR sequence derives from a girl aged 2 to 9 with multiple sclerosis. The sequenced material came from blood. The rearrangement links TRBV12-3 or TRBV12-4 to TRBJ1-6; D not certain. The CDR3 DNA sequence: TGTGCCAGCAGTTTAGTAGACCGGGTCCCCTATAATTCACCCCTCCACTTT. Its translation is CASSLVDRVPYNSPLHF.